This TCR beta chain appears in the sequencing data of a study of response to subunit inactivated influenza vaccine. Broader study findings: It was suggested by the authors that few new T cells are recruited by each seasonal influenza vaccination.

On this clonotype itself: Its target is unknown.

TCRdb reprocessed the RT-PCR reads via MiXCR and lists one record per CDR3 protein. Of hundreds of thousands of distinct CDR3 sequences in the sample, 14% were seen once. Germline V gene data show CDR1 as SGHTA and CDR2 as FQGNSA. V lost 5 bases to trimming and J lost 1 base, with 11 bases between them. The CDR3 is 14 amino acids. The sequenced sample was PBMCs from blood, obtained 14 to 15 days before vaccination. The clonotype originates from a man in his forties or fifties who received an inactivated influenza vaccine. The chain carries TRBV7-2 and TRBJ2-5; tentatively, D is TRBD2 (6 bases). The CDR3 DNA sequence: TGTGCCAGCAGCGCCACAGCGGGCCAAGAGACCCAGTACTTC. Amino acid sequence: CASSATAGQETQYF. The variable domain in full, completed from reference TRBV7-2 and TRBJ2-5, reads GAGVSQSPSNKVTEKGKDVELRCDPISGHTALYWYRQSLGQGLEFLIYFQGNSAPDKSGLPSDRFSAERTGGSVSTLTIQRTQQEDSAVYLCASSATAGQETQYFGPGTRLLVL.